The 23 T cell receptor beta chains below all came from one sample that was sequenced in a study of blood T cell repertoires in COVID-19 (dated by TCRdb to about 2020). Receptor libraries were prepared by the immunoSEQ multiplex PCR assay. In its TCRdb copy, this immuneACCESS table keeps in-frame sequences only and misses some clones. Where compared with another copy, unresolved V genes explain less than half of these, and the others have no known cause. Across this sample there are a few hundred thousand clones, with around 87% seen only once. The top ten constitute 2.3% of the sample. The sequencing sample was made of peripheral blood. These TCRs come from a woman in her forties or fifties with acute or convalescent COVID-19.

The chain employs TRBV4-2 and TRBJ2-5; TRBD2 is a possible D gene (8 bases). The V and J ends lost 2 bases and 4 bases respectively, with 17 bases between them. The CDR3 length is 16 residues. Germline assignment: CDR1 LGHNA and CDR2 YNFKEQ. DNA for the CDR3: TGTGCCAGCAGCCAAAGACAGGGCAGCGGGGGAGAGACCCAGTACTTC. It encodes CASSQRQGSGGETQYF.

Only a few counts were recorded for this clone. The CDR3 DNA sequence: TGTGCCAGCATCCGCCGGGATCTTAATCGATGGGGCACCGGGGAGCTGTTTTTT. This gives the protein CASIRRDLNRWGTGELFF. This chain joins TRBV28 and TRBJ2-2; weak D call: TRBD2 (5 bases). Germline-derived CDR1 and CDR2 are MDHEN and SYDVKM. The V and J ends lost 7 bases and 4 bases respectively, with 25 bases between them. The CDR3 runs 18 residues.

The gene calls are TRBV7-2 and TRBJ2-1, with 9 bases identical to TRBD2. Germline V gene lookup returns CDR1 SGHTA and CDR2 FQGNSA. CDR3 length: 16 amino acids. After removal of 1 base from V and 7 bases from J, the junction contained 8 bases not matched to a gene. The CDR3 is CASSLVSSGTYNEQFF. The DNA of the CDR3 is TGTGCCAGCAGCTTAGTGTCTAGCGGGACTTATAATGAGCAGTTCTTC.

This chain's CDR3 is CASSQVLAGGPYEQYF. The DNA for the CDR3 is TGCGCCAGCAGCCAAGTTCTAGCGGGAGGGCCGTACGAGCAGTACTTC. V and J are TRBV4-1 and TRBJ2-7; TRBD2 agrees at 12 bases. Germline V gene sequence: CDR1 MGHRA, CDR2 YSYEKL. CDR3 size: 16 residues. The V and J ends lost 1 base and 4 bases, in that order; junction bases with no gene match: 5.

The J gene is TRBJ2-4, the V gene TRBV19, with D maybe TRBD2 (6 bases). Germline V gives CDR1 LNHDA, CDR2 SQIVND (reference sequence). Trimming removed 6 bases from V and 1 base from J, with 16 bases in between. There are 16 residues in the CDR3. CDR3 bases: TGTGCCAGTAGGGCACGGGAGCTTGGGGCCAAAAACATTCAGTACTTC. It encodes CASRARELGAKNIQYF.

This rearrangement joins TRBV28 to TRBJ2-7; no clear D gene. The CDR3 covers 15 residues. The ends were cut back, 0 bases at V and 0 bases at J, with 9 bases in the middle. The germline V gene has CDR1 MDHEN and CDR2 SYDVKM. The CDR3 region has the DNA TGTGCCAGCAGTTTATGGACTGCAAGCTCCTACGAGCAGTACTTC. Translated: CASSLWTASSYEQYF.

V is TRBV7-9 and J is TRBJ1-4; D is undetermined. The CDR3 runs 13 residues. The V end lost 5 bases, the J end lost 10 bases, and 14 bases lay between the germline ends. Germline assignment: CDR1 SEHNR and CDR2 FQNEAQ (reference sequence). The CDR3 sequence is CASSPPLRGKLFF. CDR3 nucleotide sequence: TGTGCCAGCAGCCCACCACTACGTGGAAAACTGTTTTTT.

J is TRBJ1-5 and V is TRBV27; 9 bases map to TRBD1. V dropped 6 bases and J dropped 6; count of bases not matched to a gene: 3. CDR1 and CDR2 (germline): MNHEY, SMNVEV (reference sequence). There are 13 residues in the CDR3. This CDR3 reads CASRRQGGQPQHF. DNA for the CDR3: TGTGCCAGCAGACGACAGGGGGGTCAGCCCCAGCATTTT.

V is TRBV18 and J is TRBJ2-1; weak D call: TRBD2 (7 bases). Deletions cut 2 bases from V and 9 bases from J, with 14 bases between. The CDR3 sequence is 14 residues long. The germline CDR1 and CDR2 sequences are KGHSH and LQKENI. CDR3 protein: CASSPAGARTEQFF. The CDR3 DNA follows: TGTGCCAGCTCACCAGCGGGGGCTCGAACTGAGCAGTTCTTC. The complete variable domain, with remaining parts taken from reference TRBV18 and TRBJ2-1, reads NAGVMQNPRHLVRRRGQEARLRCSPMKGHSHVYWYRQLPEEGLKFMVYLQKENIIDESGMPKERFSAEFPKEGPSILRIQQVVRGDSAAYFCASSPAGARTEQFFGPGTRLTVL.

The chain carries TRBV19 and TRBJ2-7, with 10 bases matching TRBD2. After removal of 6 bases from V and 5 bases from J, the junction contained 13 bases not matched to a gene. Germline V gene sequence: CDR1 LNHDA, CDR2 SQIVND (reference sequence). The CDR3 spans 16 residues. As DNA, the CDR3 is TGTGCCAGTAGACCCTCTAGCGGGAGAGTTGGCAACGAGCAGTACTTC. Encoded protein: CASRPSSGRVGNEQYF.

The chain joins TRBV9 to TRBJ2-1, with 9 bases matching TRBD2. CDR1 is SGDLS and CDR2 is YYNGEE in the germline V gene. The CDR3 is 16 residues long. The V segment lost 1 base and the J segment 7 bases; nucleotides outside the gene matches: 9. The CDR3, as DNA: TGTGCCAGCAGCGTAATGAATAGCGGGAGTTTTAATGAGCAGTTCTTC. Translation gives CASSVMNSGSFNEQFF.

The chain links TRBV7-9 to TRBJ2-1; D is unclear. CDR3 length: 13 amino acids. Trimming left V 3 bases short and J 6 bases short, with 9 bases between. CDR1 and CDR2 (germline): SEHNR, FQNEAQ (reference sequence). This CDR3 is CASSFSTLNEQFF. The DNA of the CDR3 is TGTGCCAGCAGCTTTTCGACTCTCAATGAGCAGTTCTTC.

The chain couples TRBV5-1 to TRBJ2-3; 8 bases match TRBD2. The CDR3 totals 14 residues. The V segment lost 6 bases and the J segment 1 base; nucleotides outside the gene matches: 4. Germline values: CDR1 SGHRS, CDR2 YFSETQ. CDR3 nucleotides: TGCGCCAGCAACCCGGGAGGGGGCACAGATACGCAGTATTTT. It specifies CASNPGGGTDTQYF.

The chain has TRBV5-1 and TRBJ2-7; 7 positions match TRBD1. Germline V gene data show CDR1 as SGHRS and CDR2 as YFSETQ. There are 14 residues in the CDR3. The V and J ends lost 3 bases and 3 bases, in that order; junction bases with no gene match: 6. CDR3 in amino acids: CASSSPGTVYEQYF. CDR3 in DNA: TGCGCCAGCAGCTCACCCGGGACAGTCTACGAGCAGTACTTC.

This chain links TRBV6-5 with TRBJ1-1, with D maybe TRBD1 (6 bases). Germline CDR1 is MNHEY and CDR2 is SVGAGI. The CDR3 has 15 amino acids. Trimming took 2 bases from V and 4 from J, leaving 14 bases between them. Here the CDR3 reads CASSYPHREGTEAFF. As DNA, the CDR3 is TGTGCCAGCAGTTACCCTCACAGGGAAGGCACTGAAGCTTTCTTT.

This clone was seen just once. The chain joins TRBV27 to TRBJ1-2, with 10 bases lining up with TRBD1. V lost 5 bases and J lost 4; bases outside the gene matches: 7. There are 15 residues in the CDR3. Germline CDR1 is MNHEY and CDR2 is SMNVEV (reference sequence). The chain's CDR3 is CASSPQGQGIYGYTF. CDR3 in DNA: TGTGCCAGCAGTCCCCAGGGACAGGGGATCTATGGCTACACCTTC.

This clone was found once. CDR3 amino acids: CATSRTPIAASTDTQYF. The DNA of the CDR3 is TGTGCCACCAGCAGAACCCCAATAGCGGCTAGCACAGATACGCAGTATTTT. The chain is built from TRBV15 and TRBJ2-3; tentatively, D is TRBD2 (6 bases). V gave up 2 bases and J gave up 0 bases, with 15 bases separating them. Germline loops: CDR1 LNHNV, CDR2 YYDKDF (reference sequence). There are 17 residues in the CDR3.

This sequence joins TRBV28 and TRBJ2-1; TRBD1 agrees at 7 bases. V shed 2 bases, J shed 3 bases, and the junction held 1 base outside the gene matches. CDR3 size: 14 residues. The V gene's germline CDR1 is MDHEN and CDR2 SYDVKM. Here the CDR3 DNA reads TGTGCCAGCAGTTTAGACAGGGTCTACAATGAGCAGTTCTTC. Translating gives CASSLDRVYNEQFF.

The J gene is TRBJ2-7, the V gene TRBV4-2; 7 nucleotides align to TRBD2. J was trimmed by 1 base and V by 6 bases; bases with no gene match: 9. The CDR3 consists of 15 residues. Germline values: CDR1 LGHNA, CDR2 YNFKEQ. CDR3 nucleotide sequence: TGTGCCAGCAGACAGGCTAGCGGCGGATCCTACGAGCAGTACTTC. Translated, it gives CASRQASGGSYEQYF.

The chain couples TRBV13 to TRBJ2-5, with 12 bases that match TRBD2. The CDR3 is 16 amino acids. CDR1 and CDR2 (germline): PRHDT, FYEKMQ (reference sequence). V shed 1 base, J shed 7 bases, and the junction held 7 bases outside the gene matches. The CDR3 DNA sequence: TGTGCCAGCAGCTTAGTTACTAGCGGGAGGATTGGGACCCAGTACTTC. It yields the protein CASSLVTSGRIGTQYF.

The chain has TRBV5-1 and TRBJ2-7, with a possible D match to TRBD1 (6 bases). CDR3 size: 12 residues. Germline CDR1 reads SGHRS; CDR2 reads YFSETQ. V lost 5 bases, J lost 3 bases, and 9 bases lay in between. This CDR3 is CASRQGSYEQYF. The CDR3 bases are TGCGCCAGCAGGCAGGGGAGCTACGAGCAGTACTTC.

This sequence joins TRBV19 and TRBJ2-1, with D possibly being TRBD1 (6 bases). With 8 bases removed from V and 5 bases from J, the gap between germline ends came to 13 bases. The CDR3 length is 13 residues. Germline V gene lookup returns CDR1 LNHDA and CDR2 SQIVND (reference sequence). DNA for the CDR3: TGTGCCAGTGAAGACAGGCTTAACAATGAGCAGTTCTTC. Translating gives CASEDRLNNEQFF.

This clone occurred once. The rearrangement links TRBV18 to TRBJ1-1; TRBD1 matches at 7 bases. The germline gives CDR1 KGHSH, CDR2 LQKENI. This CDR3 has 15 amino acids. V dropped 4 bases and J dropped 1; count of bases not matched to a gene: 6. The CDR3, as DNA: TGTGCCAGCTCACTAGGGGGCAGCGCGAACACTGAAGCTTTCTTT. It codes for CASSLGGSANTEAFF.